At least ten counts were recorded for the clone carrying this T cell receptor beta chain. The antigen is not known. Amplified TCR beta CDR3 regions came from RNA transcripts. HTBI primers were employed in a first-round RT-PCR of the TCR CDR3. TCRdb processed the multiplex PCR reads anew with MiXCR; each CDR3 protein has one entry. Of over 250,000 distinct CDR3 sequences in the sample, approximately 14% are singletons; the top ten hold roughly 35%. The CDR3 consists of 16 residues. V gave up 5 bases and J gave up 4 bases; unmatched junction bases: 11. These data belong to a study of T cells in Graves' hyperthyroidism and ophthalmopathy. Study-wide findings and caveats: Ophthalmopathy and stable hyperthyroidism were separated by a 13 V-J model. Among clonotypes expanded in thyroid above 0.001, most were also found in blood.

Input material: blood. This clonotype was sampled from a woman in her thirties or forties with Graves' ophthalmopathy. The rearrangement joins TRBV12-3 or TRBV12-4 to TRBJ2-7, with 10 bases aligning to TRBD2. As DNA, the CDR3 is TGTGCCAGCAGTCCCATGACGGGACTAGCGAAATACGAGCAGTACTTC. This gives the protein CASSPMTGLAKYEQYF.